Below, 25 T cell receptor beta chains from the same sample are listed, as sequenced in a study of cytomegalovirus exposure and HLA in healthy donors. A multiplex PCR was run with 60 Vbeta primers and 13 Jbeta primers. Sequencing used immunoSEQ multiplex PCR; TCRdb keeps in-frame clones, though not all of them. This sample's table reports about 140,000 clones. Sequenced input: PBMCs. The receptors here all came from a woman between 18 and 29 years old in good health and CMV-seronegative.

V is TRBV6-1 and J is TRBJ1-6; D uncertain. Germline V gene lookup returns CDR1 MNHNS and CDR2 SASEGT. The CDR3 extends over 14 amino acids. V was trimmed by 3 bases and J by 13 bases, leaving 16 bases between them. The CDR3 DNA reads TGTGCCAGCAGTGACAGCGTAGAATTCAAGCCCCTCCACTTT. Translation gives CASSDSVEFKPLHF.

The chain uses TRBV10-1 and TRBJ2-7; TRBD2 matches 9 bases. CDR1 and CDR2 from the germline V gene are WNHNN and SYGVQD (reference sequence). This CDR3 comprises 14 residues. Germline trimming cut 4 bases from V and 4 bases from J; bases unmatched to any gene: 5. The CDR3 nucleotides read TGCGCCAGCAGTGGGGTAGCGGGAGAGTACGAGCAGTACGTC. It is translated as CASSGVAGEYEQYV.

V gene TRBV5-4 combines with J gene TRBJ2-2, with D maybe TRBD1 (5 bases). The germline V gene encodes CDR1 SGHNT and CDR2 YYREEE (reference sequence). This CDR3 is built from 17 residues. V was pared by 0 bases and J by 0 bases, with 12 bases between. CDR3: CASSLAIYRSNTGELFF. DNA for the CDR3: TGTGCCAGCAGCTTGGCTATCTACAGGTCGAACACCGGGGAGCTGTTTTTT. Combining the CDR3 with reference TRBV5-4 and TRBJ2-2 gives the whole variable domain ETGVTQSPTHLIKTRGQQVTLRCSSQSGHNTVSWYQQALGQGPQFIFQYYREEENGRGNFPPRFSGLQFPNYSSELNVNALELDDSALYLCASSLAIYRSNTGELFFGEGSRLTVL.

The V gene is TRBV7-2, the J gene TRBJ2-3; D not resolved. The germline CDR1 and CDR2 sequences are SGHTA and FQGNSA. V lost 1 base to trimming and J lost 4 bases, with 12 bases between them. The CDR3 is 15 amino acids. The CDR3 protein is CASSLVVRSSDTQYF. In DNA, the CDR3 is TGTGCCAGCAGCTTAGTGGTGAGGAGCTCAGATACGCAGTATTTT.

The gene calls are TRBV7-9 and TRBJ2-3; 11 bases align to TRBD2. This CDR3 comprises 16 residues. Trimming removed 4 bases from V and 6 bases from J; junction bases left unmatched: 9. Per germline, CDR1 SEHNR and CDR2 FQNEAQ (reference sequence). CDR3 residues: CASSSWGTSGTDTQYF. The CDR3 coding sequence is TGTGCCAGCAGCTCCTGGGGGACTAGCGGTACGGATACGCAGTATTTT. The variable domain in full, with the rest retrieved from reference TRBV7-9 and TRBJ2-3, is DTGVSQNPRHKITKRGQNVTFRCDPISEHNRLYWYRQTLGQGPEFLTYFQNEAQLEKSRLLSDRFSAERPKGSFSTLEIQRTEQGDSAMYLCASSSWGTSGTDTQYFGPGTRLTVL.

The chain uses TRBV19 and TRBJ1-3, with a tentative D call TRBD1 (6 bases). Trimming shortened V by 7 bases and J by 4 bases, and 23 bases separated the two germline ends. The CDR3 extends over 17 amino acids. The germline V gene has CDR1 LNHDA and CDR2 SQIVND (reference sequence). The chain's CDR3 is CASMLTGRVLGGNTIYF. CDR3 sequence (DNA): TGTGCCAGTATGCTGACAGGACGCGTTTTAGGGGGAAACACCATATATTTT.

The genes are TRBV6-1 and TRBJ1-6; D is unresolved. Germline V gene data show CDR1 as MNHNS and CDR2 as SASEGT. V was shortened by 0 bases and J by 3 bases, with 12 bases between the two germline ends. CDR3 size: 17 residues. The DNA of the CDR3 is TGTGCCAGCAGTGAAGCGCACAACAGCCTCTATAATTCACCCCTCCACTTT. It encodes CASSEAHNSLYNSPLHF.

The V and J genes are TRBV5-5 and TRBJ2-1; D remains ambiguous. CDR1 and CDR2 (germline): SGHKS, YYEKEE (reference sequence). The CDR3 has 12 amino acids. V shed 2 bases and J shed 5 bases, with 5 bases lying between them. CDR3 residues: CASSFFNNEQFF. In nucleotides, the CDR3 is TGTGCCAGCAGCTTTTTCAACAATGAGCAGTTCTTC. The variable domain in full, with the rest retrieved from reference TRBV5-5 and TRBJ2-1, is DAGVTQSPTHLIKTRGQQVTLRCSPISGHKSVSWYQQVLGQGPQFIFQYYEKEERGRGNFPDRFSARQFPNYSSELNVNALLLGDSALYLCASSFFNNEQFFGPGTRLTVL.

The chain employs TRBV28 and TRBJ1-1, with TRBD1 matching 9 bases. The germline gives CDR1 MDHEN, CDR2 SYDVKM. J gave up 10 bases and V 6 bases, and 9 bases lay outside the gene matches. The CDR3 is 13 amino acids. The CDR3 DNA reads as TGTGCCAGCAGCTGGACAGGGGACTTCGGAGCTTTCTTT. Protein sequence: CASSWTGDFGAFF.

The CDR3: CATSRAPGQGVYEQYF. CDR3 bases: TGTGCCACCAGCAGAGCACCGGGACAGGGTGTCTACGAGCAGTACTTC. The chain recombines TRBV15 with TRBJ2-7; 9 bases map to TRBD1. The V gene end was trimmed by 1 base and the J gene end by 3 bases; junction bases not matched to a gene: 7. Germline assignment: CDR1 LNHNV and CDR2 YYDKDF (reference sequence). The CDR3 has 16 residues.

The rearrangement joins TRBV28 to TRBJ1-2; TRBD1 might be the D (6 bases). V lost 6 bases and J 4 bases, leaving 15 bases between the germline ends. The CDR3 extends over 14 amino acids. Germline V CDR1 and CDR2: MDHEN, SYDVKM. The CDR3 coding sequence is TGTGCCAGCAGCCAGATAGGACAGACCTATGGCTACACCTTC. It specifies CASSQIGQTYGYTF.

J is TRBJ2-2 and V is TRBV4-3, with TRBD2 matching over 13 bases. Germline values: CDR1 LGHNA, CDR2 YSLEER. The V and J ends lost 0 bases and 4 bases, in that order; junction bases with no gene match: 5. This CDR3 is built from 18 residues. The CDR3 loop is CASSQDGLAGDITGELFF. The CDR3 DNA follows: TGCGCCAGCAGCCAAGACGGACTAGCGGGAGATATCACCGGGGAGCTGTTTTTT.

The CDR3 coding sequence is TGTGCCAGCAGCGAGAGGACAGGGGGCACTGAGCAGTTCTTC. Translation gives CASSERTGGTEQFF. The chain employs TRBV6-5 and TRBJ2-1; 11 nucleotides match TRBD1. CDR3 size: 14 residues. Germline CDR1 MNHEY, CDR2 SVGAGI. V dropped 6 bases and J dropped 9; count of bases not matched to a gene: 7.

The chain employs TRBV6-4 and TRBJ2-1; 8 bases match TRBD2. This CDR3 has 15 amino acids. Germline loops: CDR1 MRHNA, CDR2 SNTAGT. Losses at the gene ends were 4 bases for V and 4 bases for J; bases not matched to a gene: 6. For the CDR3, the DNA is TGTGCCAGCAGTGCATCGGGAGGGGATTACAATGAGCAGTTCTTC. Translating it yields CASSASGGDYNEQFF.

This chain joins TRBV5-1 and TRBJ2-3; D call uncertain. Trimming removed 3 bases from V and 0 bases from J, with 11 bases in between. This CDR3 is 15 amino acids long. CDR1 SGHRS and CDR2 YFSETQ come from the germline V gene. CDR3 amino acids: CASSSLLVSTDTQYF. CDR3 DNA: TGCGCCAGCAGCTCCTTACTCGTCAGCACAGATACGCAGTATTTT.

The V and J genes are TRBV19 and TRBJ1-4; no reliable D call. This CDR3 has 17 residues. Germline CDR1 reads LNHDA; CDR2 reads SQIVND (reference sequence). Trimming took 7 bases from V and 4 from J, leaving 22 bases between them. The CDR3 bases are TGTGCCAGTACCGCAAACCCCCCATCGGGGTATAATGAAAAACTGTTTTTT. Translating it yields CASTANPPSGYNEKLFF.

The chain couples TRBV5-1 to TRBJ1-2, with unresolved D. The germline V gene has CDR1 SGHRS and CDR2 YFSETQ. The CDR3 consists of 14 residues. The V end lost 4 bases, the J end lost 8 bases, and 18 bases lay between the germline ends. The CDR3: CASSPTREAFGYTF. CDR3 in DNA: TGCGCCAGCAGCCCGACGAGGGAGGCATTCGGCTACACCTTC.

The rearrangement joins TRBV4-1 to TRBJ2-7; D is unclear. This CDR3 is 15 amino acids long. V lost 0 bases to trimming and J lost 3 bases, with 12 bases between them. Germline loops: CDR1 MGHRA, CDR2 YSYEKL. CDR3 protein: CASSQELSFLYEQYF. The CDR3 DNA is TGCGCCAGCAGCCAAGAGCTTAGCTTCCTCTACGAGCAGTACTTC.

The rearrangement joins TRBV5-4 to TRBJ2-5; 12 bases match TRBD2. V was pared by 4 bases and J by 4 bases, with 5 bases of the junction left unmatched. Germline values: CDR1 SGHNT, CDR2 YYREEE (reference sequence). The CDR3 extends over 15 amino acids. The CDR3 here is CASSAQGLAGETQYF. The DNA of the CDR3 is TGTGCCAGCAGCGCCCAGGGACTAGCGGGAGAGACCCAGTACTTC.

The V call is TRBV15, the J call TRBJ1-5, with 8 bases lining up with TRBD1. The germline V gene encodes CDR1 LNHNV and CDR2 YYDKDF (reference sequence). Losses at the gene ends were 1 base for V and 3 bases for J; bases not matched to a gene: 5. This CDR3 is built from 16 residues. In nucleotides, the CDR3 is TGTGCCACCAGCAGAGTGGGACAGGCCCTCAATCAGCCCCAGCATTTT. This gives the protein CATSRVGQALNQPQHF.

V gene TRBV7-9 combines with J gene TRBJ2-1, with TRBD2 matching 8 bases. The CDR3 length is 15 residues. The V gene end was trimmed by 4 bases and the J gene end by 8 bases; junction bases not matched to a gene: 10. The germline gives CDR1 SEHNR, CDR2 FQNEAQ (reference sequence). CDR3 region: CASSSGTRGTYEQFF. In DNA, the CDR3 is TGTGCCAGCAGCTCCGGGACTAGAGGAACCTATGAGCAGTTCTTC.

V usage is TRBV10-3 and J usage is TRBJ2-3; 8 bases line up with TRBD2. V lost 7 bases and J lost 3; bases outside the gene matches: 9. This CDR3 spans 15 amino acids. CDR1 ENHRY and CDR2 SYGVKD come from the germline V gene. CDR3 in DNA: TGTGCCATCACTACAGCGGGAGACGGTACAGATACGCAGTATTTT. It is translated as CAITTAGDGTDTQYF.

The chain combines TRBV7-2 with TRBJ1-1; D perhaps matches TRBD1 (5 bases). Looked up from germline, CDR1 is SGHTA and CDR2 is FQGNSA. V was cut by 3 bases and J by 2 bases, with 25 bases left in between. This CDR3 comprises 19 residues. The CDR3 protein is CASSLAVFPRVAANTEAFF. The CDR3 DNA reads TGTGCCAGCAGCTTGGCCGTCTTTCCCAGGGTGGCGGCCAACACTGAAGCTTTCTTT.

The rearrangement uses TRBV19 and TRBJ1-1; 11 nucleotides match TRBD1. The CDR3 is made up of 16 amino acids. The junction had 8 bases not matched to a gene; V was cut back by 3 bases and J by 5 bases. Germline V lookup: CDR1 LNHDA, CDR2 SQIVND (reference sequence). As DNA, the CDR3 is TGTGCCAGTAGTATCAGGACAGGGGGCGGCAGGACTGAAGCTTTCTTT. Translating it yields CASSIRTGGGRTEAFF.

V gene TRBV18 combines with J gene TRBJ1-3; TRBD1 matches at 8 bases. Germline lookup yields CDR1 KGHSH and CDR2 LQKENI. The CDR3 is 15 residues long. J was trimmed by 7 bases and V by 1 base; bases with no gene match: 6. The CDR3 reads CASSPQGTGRNTIYF. CDR3 in DNA: TGTGCCAGCTCACCACAGGGGACAGGACGGAACACCATATATTTT.